One sample yielded the 14 T cell receptor beta chains listed below, sequenced in a study of T cell repertoires in aging, cancer and after chemotherapy. TRB rearrangements spanning V, D and J were amplified using mixed TRB-A/B primers. One entry per CDR3 protein results from TCRdb running MiXCR on the multiplex PCR reads. The table shows about 2,300 distinct CDR3 sequences, with roughly three fifths occurring only once. The template was genomic DNA from peripheral blood, not RNA. The sequencing sample was made of blood. All receptors come from a human donor with a solid tumor.

This clonotype was detected a few times. The chain carries TRBV29-1 and TRBJ1-1; no firm D call. V gave up 4 bases and J gave up 1 base, with 10 bases separating them. CDR3 length equals 13 residues. CDR1 is SQVTM and CDR2 is ANQGSEA in the germline V gene. The chain's CDR3 is CSVVEGTNTEAFF. The CDR3 DNA sequence: TGCAGCGTTGTTGAGGGCACGAACACTGAAGCTTTCTTT.

CDR3 sequence (DNA): TGTGCCAGCAGCTCGCGACAGGGGCGGAACTATGGCTACACCTTC. Amino acid sequence: CASSSRQGRNYGYTF. The rearrangement links TRBV7-6 to TRBJ1-2; 8 positions match TRBD1. Germline CDR1 is SGHVS and CDR2 is FNYEAQ. The CDR3 spans 15 residues. V gave up 4 bases and J gave up 2 bases; unmatched junction bases: 6.

The V gene is TRBV2, the J gene TRBJ2-7; unclear D gene. This CDR3 contains 12 residues. Between the trimmed V and J ends, which lost 7 bases and 3 bases, there was a span of 10 bases. Germline CDR1 reads SNHLY; CDR2 reads FYNNEI. The CDR3, as DNA: TGTGCCAGCAAGGTGGGAAACTACGAGCAGTACTTC. Protein product: CASKVGNYEQYF. Based on the CDR3 plus reference TRBV2 and TRBJ2-7, the full variable domain is EPEVTQTPSHQVTQMGQEVILRCVPISNHLYFYWYRQILGQKVEFLVSFYNNEISEKSEIFDDQFSVERPDGSNFTLKIRSTKLEDSAMYFCASKVGNYEQYFGPGTRLTVT.

The V call is TRBV15, the J call TRBJ1-4, with TRBD1 as a possible D gene (6 bases). V was clipped by 4 bases and J by 8 bases, with 20 bases between them. Germline V gene lookup returns CDR1 LNHNV and CDR2 YYDKDF (reference sequence). CDR3 length: 16 amino acids. In DNA, the CDR3 is TGTGCCACCAGCACGGGGGCCGGGATGGTTGGGGAAAAACTGTTTTTT. Residues: CATSTGAGMVGEKLFF.

CDR3 coding DNA: TGTGCCAGCAGCCCCAGGGGGGGGCATGGCTACACCTTC. As protein: CASSPRGGHGYTF. V usage is TRBV5-6 and J usage is TRBJ1-2; 7 bases are shared with TRBD1. After removal of 4 bases from V and 6 bases from J, the junction contained 6 bases not matched to a gene. The CDR3 consists of 13 residues. The germline V gene encodes CDR1 SGHDT and CDR2 YYEEEE.

This rearrangement joins TRBV7-2 to TRBJ1-2; no clear D gene. The germline CDR1 and CDR2 sequences are SGHTA and FQGNSA. The V end lost 1 base, the J end lost 4 bases, and 13 bases lay between the germline ends. The CDR3 sequence is 15 residues long. The CDR3 DNA sequence: TGTGCCAGCAGCTTAGTTGCCGGGGAGGCCTATGGCTACACCTTC. Its protein product is CASSLVAGEAYGYTF.

The genes are TRBV11-3 and TRBJ2-7, with TRBD1 matching 9 bases. V was pared by 4 bases and J by 4 bases, with 5 bases of the junction left unmatched. This CDR3 comprises 14 residues. Germline-derived CDR1 and CDR2 are SGHNT and YENEEA. The CDR3 is CASSSGQGGYEQYF. CDR3 coding DNA: TGTGCCAGCAGCTCGGGACAGGGTGGATACGAGCAGTACTTC. Full variable domain (rest looked up from reference TRBV11-3 and TRBJ2-7): EAGVVQSPRYKIIEKKQPVAFWCNPISGHNTLYWYLQNLGQGPELLIRYENEEAVDDSQLPKDRFSAERLKGVDSTLKIQPAELGDSAVYLCASSSGQGGYEQYFGPGTRLTVT.

The rearrangement links TRBV7-9 to TRBJ1-2; 8 bases fit TRBD1. V shed 3 bases, J shed 12 bases, and the junction held 3 bases outside the gene matches. Germline CDR1 reads SEHNR; CDR2 reads FQNEAQ (reference sequence). The CDR3 consists of 11 residues. The CDR3 DNA reads as TGTGCCAGCAGCTTGACAGGGGACGACACCTTC. This translates into CASSLTGDDTF.

The chain joins TRBV10-2 to TRBJ2-2; maybe TRBD2 (7 bases). The CDR3 has 17 residues. Germline CDR1 reads WSHSY; CDR2 reads SAAADI. The V gene lost 0 bases and the J gene lost 1 base, with 12 bases spanning the gap. CDR3 loop: CASSESGGAGNTGELFF. DNA for the CDR3: TGCGCCAGCAGTGAGTCAGGGGGGGCAGGGAACACCGGGGAGCTGTTTTTT.

The chain couples TRBV7-2 to TRBJ1-3, with unresolved D. Trimming pared 1 base from V and 0 bases from J, leaving 10 bases between. The V gene's germline CDR1 is SGHTA and CDR2 FQGNSA. This CDR3 has 16 residues. The CDR3 sequence: CASSLGTGTSGNTIYF. The CDR3 coding sequence is TGTGCCAGCAGCTTAGGCACTGGAACCTCTGGAAACACCATATATTTT.

The V gene is TRBV4-1, the J gene TRBJ1-3; D unresolved. CDR1 is MGHRA, CDR2 YSYEKL, per germline. The CDR3 runs to 15 residues. V was clipped by 4 bases and J by 2 bases, with 12 bases between them. The CDR3 DNA follows: TGCGCCAGCAGCCCCGTCCAGGATGCTGGAAACACCATATATTTT. Translating gives CASSPVQDAGNTIYF.

The chain combines TRBV28 with TRBJ1-2; D might be TRBD1 (5 bases). Trimming removed 7 bases at V and 5 bases at J, with 14 bases between. The CDR3 sequence is 13 residues long. Germline V gene sequence: CDR1 MDHEN, CDR2 SYDVKM. DNA of the CDR3: TGTGCCAGCACCCTGGGGGGGGAATATGGCTACACCTTC. Translated, it gives CASTLGGEYGYTF.

The chain links TRBV28 to TRBJ1-2; D gene uncertain. V lost 6 bases, J lost 4 bases, and 9 bases lay in between. This CDR3 has 12 residues. Germline V gene lookup returns CDR1 MDHEN and CDR2 SYDVKM. Here the CDR3 DNA reads TGTGCCAGCAGCCCAAATGCCTATGGCTACACCTTC. Amino acids: CASSPNAYGYTF.

The chain uses TRBV7-9 and TRBJ1-1; D not resolved. This CDR3 has 12 amino acids. Germline CDR1 reads SEHNR; CDR2 reads FQNEAQ (reference sequence). The germline V and J ends were trimmed by 6 bases and 5 bases, with 10 bases remaining between them. The CDR3 spells CASSNARTEAFF. In DNA form, the CDR3 reads TGTGCCAGCAGTAACGCCCGGACTGAAGCTTTCTTT.